This T cell receptor (beta chain) derives from a study of shared clonotypes between healthy human individuals. Background on the study: Those who served as donors were a couple of women and three men between the ages of 18 and 49. A donor's plate count was three for CD4 naive and three for CD4 memory; CD8 naive had two and CD8 memory one.

This CDR3 comprises 14 residues. The V end was cut by 5 bases, the J end by 1 base, with 12 bases between. Germline V lookup: CDR1 MNHEY, CDR2 SVGAGI. The study, taken as a whole, reports: The sole specimen, blood, was sampled, and tissue repertoires likely differ. Shared across four donors were 4% to 5% of the naive CD4 clonotypes.

This clone was picked up one time. Its antigen is still unknown. Only in-frame clones appear in the TCRdb table, and some are missing; sequencing was by immunoSEQ multiplex PCR. Of around 990,000 clones in the sample, about 72% were seen once. This chain uses TRBV6-5 with TRBJ2-7; weak D call: TRBD2 (5 bases). The specimen was memory CD4+ T cells from PBMCs. Subset: CD45RA-negative fraction. The sequence derives from a man aged 18-30 years in good health. Some clones in this sample may be carry-over from other donors' samples. DNA of the CDR3: TGTGCCAGCAGTCCGGCGGGCAGGTCCTACGAGCAGTACTTC. Its translation: CASSPAGRSYEQYF.